Included here is one TCR beta chain sequence, with context. This receptor's antigen is unknown. It has no much larger one-base neighbor in the sample; base qualities were not kept. This entry belongs to a study of siplizumab effects on memory and regulatory T cells (dated by TCRdb to the late 2010s). About the study as a whole: The study looked at the effect of siplizumab, an anti-CD2 antibody, on alloreactive T-cell subsets in allogeneic mixed lymphocyte reactions made from human PBMCs.

Sorted unstimulated T cells, along with proliferating T cells recovered from mixed lymphocyte reactions, underwent TCRbeta CDR3 sequencing. Fresh whole blood from some eleven HLA-typed healthy donors was used to isolate PBMCs. The research as a whole found: Unstimulated naive T cells appeared more diverse than memory T cells, and naive cells seemed to contribute substantially to the alloresponse. Siplizumab significantly lowered the cumulative frequency of alloreactive sequences that could be traced to unstimulated CD4+ memory T cells. Because sequences below about 10^-5 frequency were poorly captured, only a minor fraction of alloreactive clones could be mapped to unstimulated subsets. Whether proliferating Tregs from siplizumab cultures actually had suppressive function was not functionally confirmed. A naive or memory phenotype could not be assigned to roughly 80-97% of proliferating CD4+ or CD8+ clones. Among mappable alloreactive CD4+ clones, an average Treg-derived fraction of almost 70% was observed with siplizumab, compared with approximately 30% in control reactions.

Trimming takes 4 bases from V and 0 bases from J, and the germline ends sit 20 bases apart. Including the terminal cysteine and phenylalanine, the CDR3 comprises 17 residues. Just the 51-base CDR3 DNA is kept, in frame starting at base 1. As encoded in the germline V gene, CDR1 is SGHTS while CDR2 is YDEGEE. Receptor libraries were prepared by the immunoSEQ multiplex PCR assay. Approximately 100,000 TCR templates per sample were assayed on the deep sequencing platform. Genomic DNA extracted from sorted T cells was used for TCRbeta CDR3 sequencing. Per the source publication's procedure: The R programming language was used for the clonal analysis of the TCRbeta CDR3 data. Alloreactive CD4+ and CD8+ clones were identified by comparing unstimulated samples to CFSE-low samples taken after the reaction. Regulatory or non-regulatory origin was assigned to alloreactive CD4+ clones by matching of sequences to sorted unstimulated Treg and non-Treg repertoires. Held by TCRdb, this immuneACCESS table contains in-frame sequences only and omits some clones. Under half of the omission traces to an unresolved V gene where checked; the cause of the rest is unknown. V, J and clone size derive from that table, while D and trimming were established from the DNA sequence. Here the sample has 55,000 to 70,000 clones; 90% to 95% occur a single time. The ten largest make up about 40% of the sample.

The sequence was obtained from a human donor in good health. This chain is built from TRBV5-8 and TRBJ2-7; the D segment is perhaps TRBD1 or TRBD2, each sharing 7 matched bases. Sequencing input: CD8+ T cells sorted from blood. The DNA sequence is TGTGCCAGCAGCGACCCAGGGGGGGGGACCACCTCCTACGAGCAGTACTTC. Its product reads: CASSDPGGGTTSYEQYF. Outside the CDR3, residues come from the reference TRBV5-8 and TRBJ2-7 proteins, so the full variable domain is: EAGVTQSPTHLIKTRGQQATLRCSPISGHTSVYWYQQALGLGLQFLLWYDEGEERNRGNFPPRFSGRQFPNYSSELNVNALELEDSALYLCASSDPGGGTTSYEQYFGPGTRLTVT.